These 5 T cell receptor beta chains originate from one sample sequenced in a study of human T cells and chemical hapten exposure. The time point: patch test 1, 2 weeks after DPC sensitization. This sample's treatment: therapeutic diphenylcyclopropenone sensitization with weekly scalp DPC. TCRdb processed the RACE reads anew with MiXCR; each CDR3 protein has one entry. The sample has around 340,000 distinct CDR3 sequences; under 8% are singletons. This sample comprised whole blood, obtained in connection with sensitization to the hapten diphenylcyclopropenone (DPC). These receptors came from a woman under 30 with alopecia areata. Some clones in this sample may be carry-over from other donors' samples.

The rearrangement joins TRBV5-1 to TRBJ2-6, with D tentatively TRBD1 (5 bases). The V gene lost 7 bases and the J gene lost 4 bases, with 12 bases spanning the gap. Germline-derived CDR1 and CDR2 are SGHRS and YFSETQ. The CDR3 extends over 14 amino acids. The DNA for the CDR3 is TGCGCCAGCGGCCCATACAGGGGGGCCAACGTCCTGACTTTC. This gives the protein CASGPYRGANVLTF.

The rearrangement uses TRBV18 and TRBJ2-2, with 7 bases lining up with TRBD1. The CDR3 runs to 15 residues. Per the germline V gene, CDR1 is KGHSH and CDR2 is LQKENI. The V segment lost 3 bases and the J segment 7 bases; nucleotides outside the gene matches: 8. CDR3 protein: CASSPGTDKIGELFF. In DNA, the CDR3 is TGTGCCAGCTCACCGGGGACAGATAAAATCGGGGAGCTGTTTTTT.

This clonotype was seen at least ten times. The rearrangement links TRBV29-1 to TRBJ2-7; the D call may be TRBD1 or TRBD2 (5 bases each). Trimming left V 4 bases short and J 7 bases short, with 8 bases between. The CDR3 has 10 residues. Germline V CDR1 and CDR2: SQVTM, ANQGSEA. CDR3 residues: CSVGGVEQYF. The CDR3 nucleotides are TGCAGCGTTGGAGGGGTGGAGCAGTACTTC.

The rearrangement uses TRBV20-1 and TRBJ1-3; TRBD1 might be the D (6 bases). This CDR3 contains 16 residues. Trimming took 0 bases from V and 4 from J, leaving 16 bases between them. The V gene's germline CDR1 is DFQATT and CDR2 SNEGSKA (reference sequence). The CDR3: CSAREGARASGNTIYF. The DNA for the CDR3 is TGCAGTGCTAGAGAGGGGGCCAGGGCGTCCGGAAACACCATATATTTT.

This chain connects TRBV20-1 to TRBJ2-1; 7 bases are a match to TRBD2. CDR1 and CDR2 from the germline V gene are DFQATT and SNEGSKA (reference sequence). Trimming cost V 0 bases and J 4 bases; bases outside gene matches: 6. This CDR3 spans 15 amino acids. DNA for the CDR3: TGCAGTGCTAGAGATAGTCGGGGGGATTACAATGAGCAGTTCTTC. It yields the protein CSARDSRGDYNEQFF.